The source of this T cell receptor beta chain is a study of blood T cell repertoires in COVID-19 (TCRdb year 2020). Turning to the overall study: Samples from collaborators originated in the United States, Italy and Spain and spanned both the acute and convalescent phases of COVID-19. The material from the prospective study consisted of cDNA or gDNA derived from T cells, B-cell-depleted T cells, or PBMCs. Subjects who had been exposed to COVID-19, were actively infected with it, or had recovered from it provided the deeply sampled blood TCRbeta repertoires that made up the dataset. The repertoires were released in a freely available public database intended as a resource for research on the immune response to SARS-CoV-2. Samples were obtained from the ongoing ImmuneRACE study (first 160 participants) and from over 1,000 subjects provided by 6 global collaborators. Sample metadata almost always included a de-identified subject ID, COVID-19 status, age in years and sex. Where available, HLA class I and class II types were obtained from metadata supplied by the sample provider rather than from assay-based typing. The investigation overall reported the following: The amount of clinical and demographic metadata varied by source and participant and was provided uncurated.

With regard to this clone: Its antigen is unknown. Base-call qualities are not available, and no considerably larger clone is one nucleotide away.

TCRbeta CDR3 regions were amplified from genomic DNA using the immunoSEQ Assay, a bias-controlled multiplex PCR. Per the source publication's procedure: The number of nucleated cells in each sample was estimated from the amplification of reference gene primers within the assay. To quantify the absolute abundance of each unique TCRbeta CDR3 rearrangement, sequence reads were collapsed and filtered. For each sample, productive Simpson clonality was calculated by taking the square root of Simpson's diversity index across productive rearrangements. TCRdb took this table from immuneACCESS and kept in-frame rearrangements with V and J called. Such tables lack part of the clones; where checked against another copy, unresolved V genes explain under half of the gap, and the rest is unexplained. V and J calls and clone size are as listed in that table; D and trimming were resolved from the DNA. The sample data list approximately 220,000 clones, and about 87% of these were observed just once. The ten largest account for approximately 1.1% of the sample.

Participants in the prospective study were enrolled through a virtual design, were aged about 18 to 100 years, and lived in fewer than 30 United States geographic areas. In the prospective study, participants were assigned to cohorts based on the clinical history participants reported in a screening survey and a study questionnaire. Recovered participants in ImmuneRACE Cohort 3 were defined as having two consecutive negative NP/OP PCR tests, clearance from a healthcare professional, or resolution of symptoms. Each participant in the prospective study had whole blood, serum and a nasopharyngeal or oropharyngeal swab collected by mobile phlebotomists. Additional blood draws and questionnaires over an approximately 2-month period could optionally be provided by prospective study participants. Prospective study blood samples were shipped either frozen or at room temperature before DNA extraction. Sequenced sample: PBMCs or T cells enriched from blood (not recorded which). The clonotype comes from a man aged 25-40 years who had recovered from COVID-19.

The sequenced DNA is TGTGCCAGCAGCCCCCGCCTAGCCTTTTCCTACAATGAGCAGTTCTTC. It encodes CASSPRLAFSYNEQFF. The chain uses TRBV7-9 and TRBJ2-1, and possibly TRBD2, on 5 matching bases. At the junction V is shortened by 5 bases and J by 1 base, with 15 bases in between. Per the germline V gene (reference sequence), SEHNR is the CDR1 and FQNEAQ is the CDR2. Measured from the cysteine to the phenylalanine, the CDR3 is 16 residues long. Only the CDR3 part of the read is kept: 48 bases, read in frame from the first base.